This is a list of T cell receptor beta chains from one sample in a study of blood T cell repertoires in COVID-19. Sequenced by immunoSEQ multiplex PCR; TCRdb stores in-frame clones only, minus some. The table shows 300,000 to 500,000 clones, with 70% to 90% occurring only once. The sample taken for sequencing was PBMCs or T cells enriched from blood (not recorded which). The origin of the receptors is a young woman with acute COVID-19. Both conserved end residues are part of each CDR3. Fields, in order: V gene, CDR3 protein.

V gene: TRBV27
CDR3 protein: CATAGGRGGYEQYF

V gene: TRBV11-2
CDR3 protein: CASSQVPYEQYF

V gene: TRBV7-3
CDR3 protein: CASSPQGWEYTEAFF

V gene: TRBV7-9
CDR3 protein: CASSLRGASYNEQFF

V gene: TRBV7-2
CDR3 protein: CASSPDGAATGELFF

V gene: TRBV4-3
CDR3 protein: CASSPTTGVGGYTF

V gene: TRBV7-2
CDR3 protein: CASSLSSGDQNIQYF

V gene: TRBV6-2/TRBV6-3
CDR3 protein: CASSYGQHSNQPQHF

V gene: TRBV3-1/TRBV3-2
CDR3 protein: CASSVSSYEQYF

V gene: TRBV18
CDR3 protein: CASSPLTGGWYEQYF

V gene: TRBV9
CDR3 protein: CASSLGQSANYGYTF

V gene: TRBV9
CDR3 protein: CASSVLGSTYEQYF

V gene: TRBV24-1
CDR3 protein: CATSDPYSGNTIYF

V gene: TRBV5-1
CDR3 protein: CASSSGTGEGDTQYF

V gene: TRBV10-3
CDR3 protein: CAISEKKGALGYTF

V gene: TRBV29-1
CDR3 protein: CSVGDSLSYEQYF

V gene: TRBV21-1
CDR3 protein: CASSKVGERQFPDGELFF

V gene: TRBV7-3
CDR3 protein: CASSLQGAYNSPLHF

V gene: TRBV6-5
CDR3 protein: CASRSAGTGNEKLFF

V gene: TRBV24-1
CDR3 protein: CATRDRDTGELFF

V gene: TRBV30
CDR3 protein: CAWSVGGELFF

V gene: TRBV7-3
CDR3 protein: CASSPRATSWWVTDTQYF

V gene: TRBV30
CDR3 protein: CAWRWKGAIAGELFF

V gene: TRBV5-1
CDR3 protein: CASSPGLALNEQYF

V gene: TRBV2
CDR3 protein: CASSSDRGGTDTQYF

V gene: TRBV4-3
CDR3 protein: CASSQDIPGDTQYF

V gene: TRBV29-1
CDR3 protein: CSVPDRGHGYTF

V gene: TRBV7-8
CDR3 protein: CASSFVSGGGHNEQFF

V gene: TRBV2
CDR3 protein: CASIRAPGNSPLHF

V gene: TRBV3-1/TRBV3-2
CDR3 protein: CASSPHLTRKNEQFF

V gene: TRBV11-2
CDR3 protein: CASSSRDSATGTEAFF

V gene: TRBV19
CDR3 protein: CASSKRTGPPEKLFF

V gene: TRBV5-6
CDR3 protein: CASSLVRGSRGYTF

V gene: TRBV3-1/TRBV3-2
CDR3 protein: CASSQAGGGYTF

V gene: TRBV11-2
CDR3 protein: CASSLPARGGSPLHF

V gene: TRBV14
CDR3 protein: CASSLETISYEQYF